The 18 T cell receptor beta chains below were found in one sample sequenced in a study of blood T cell repertoires in COVID-19. Using immunoSEQ multiplex PCR, the repertoire was profiled, and TCRdb retains in-frame clones only, with some absent. The table lists approximately 230,000 clones, roughly 90% of them singletons. The sample was peripheral blood. The receptors originated from a man aged 25-45 years who had recovered from COVID-19.

The V and J genes are TRBV4-1 and TRBJ2-3; TRBD2 is a possible D gene (6 bases). The CDR3 consists of 15 residues. Looked up from germline, CDR1 is MGHRA and CDR2 is YSYEKL. Trimming shortened V by 0 bases and J by 4 bases, and 11 bases separated the two germline ends. The CDR3 coding sequence is TGCGCCAGCAGCCAAGAAGGTGCGGGGCCAGATACGCAGTATTTT. This gives the protein CASSQEGAGPDTQYF.

This sequence joins TRBV7-2 and TRBJ1-2; D may be TRBD1 (6 bases). Looked up from germline, CDR1 is SGHTA and CDR2 is FQGNSA. The CDR3 contains 13 residues. The germline V and J ends were trimmed by 5 bases and 8 bases, with 15 bases remaining between them. This CDR3 reads CASSPTGYGGYTF. In nucleotides, the CDR3 is TGTGCCAGCAGCCCCACAGGGTACGGGGGCTACACCTTC. The full variable domain, with the rest looked up from reference TRBV7-2 and TRBJ1-2, is GAGVSQSPSNKVTEKGKDVELRCDPISGHTALYWYRQSLGQGLEFLIYFQGNSAPDKSGLPSDRFSAERTGGSVSTLTIQRTQQEDSAVYLCASSPTGYGGYTFGSGTRLTVV.

This sequence joins TRBV4-1 and TRBJ2-4; 12 positions match TRBD1. CDR3 size: 18 residues. V lost 3 bases to trimming and J lost 5 bases; unmatched junction nucleotides: 11. CDR1 is MGHRA and CDR2 is YSYEKL in the germline V gene. The CDR3 region is CASSQRAGQGAPENIQYF. CDR3 sequence (DNA): TGCGCCAGCAGCCAGAGAGCGGGACAGGGGGCTCCGGAAAACATTCAGTACTTC.

This clone was seen just once. The chain links TRBV6-6 to TRBJ1-2, with 8 bases that match TRBD1. Looked up from germline, CDR1 is MNHNY and CDR2 is SVGAGI (reference sequence). The CDR3 runs to 14 residues. With V trimmed by 2 bases and J by 11 bases, 10 bases remained unmatched. The CDR3 loop reads CASSYPPQGAYYTF. The CDR3 nucleotides are TGTGCCAGCAGTTACCCCCCCCAGGGGGCGTATTACACCTTC.

This chain connects TRBV7-8 to TRBJ1-2; 7 bases are a match to TRBD1. Germline V gene sequence: CDR1 SGHVS, CDR2 FQNEAQ. With 5 bases clipped from V and 8 bases from J, the junction kept 8 bases outside the gene matches. The CDR3 is made up of 13 amino acids. The CDR3 nucleotides are TGTGCCAGCAGCCAGACAGGGCCGAAGGGCTACACCTTC. This translates into CASSQTGPKGYTF.

The chain combines TRBV11-2 with TRBJ2-5; 11 nucleotides agree with TRBD2. This CDR3 contains 15 residues. Germline V gene sequence: CDR1 SGHAT, CDR2 FQNNGV. Unmatched junction bases numbered 3, after V lost 1 base and J lost 5 bases. The CDR3 loop reads CASSLGLAGGETQYF. The CDR3 DNA reads TGTGCCAGCAGCTTAGGGCTAGCGGGGGGCGAGACCCAGTACTTC.

This clone has only one observation. V usage is TRBV5-1 and J usage is TRBJ1-2; a possible D gene is TRBD1 (5 bases). The V end lost 3 bases, the J end lost 3 bases, and 15 bases lay between the germline ends. The CDR3 runs to 15 residues. The germline gives CDR1 SGHRS, CDR2 YFSETQ. As DNA, the CDR3 is TGCGCCAGCAGCTGGAATACAGGCTTCGACTATGGCTACACCTTC. Amino acids: CASSWNTGFDYGYTF.

This rearrangement joins TRBV28 to TRBJ1-1; D remains unclear. Germline V lookup: CDR1 MDHEN, CDR2 SYDVKM. V shed 6 bases and J shed 1 base, with 18 bases lying between them. This CDR3 has 16 residues. CDR3: CASSDDILLRNTEAFF. CDR3 nucleotide sequence: TGTGCCAGCAGCGACGACATCCTGCTCAGGAACACTGAAGCTTTCTTT.

The gene calls are TRBV4-1 and TRBJ2-3; D not resolved. This CDR3 has 14 residues. The V gene lost 7 bases and the J gene lost 3 bases, with 14 bases spanning the gap. CDR1 MGHRA and CDR2 YSYEKL come from the germline V gene. In DNA form, the CDR3 reads TGCGCCAGCACGGAGTGGTCCGGGACAGATACGCAGTATTTT. It translates to CASTEWSGTDTQYF.

V gene TRBV3-1 (or the pseudogene TRBV3-2) combines with J gene TRBJ1-4, with TRBD1 matching 9 bases. In germline, CDR1 is LGHDT, CDR2 YNNKEL (reference sequence). V was clipped by 3 bases and J by 5 bases; unmatched bases: 4. The CDR3 runs to 15 residues. As DNA, the CDR3 is TGTGCCAGCAGCCATCCGACAGGGGGAAATGAAAAACTGTTTTTT. Protein product: CASSHPTGGNEKLFF.

The chain couples TRBV13 to TRBJ2-7; 9 nucleotides align to TRBD1. Looked up from germline, CDR1 is PRHDT and CDR2 is FYEKMQ (reference sequence). The CDR3 spans 16 residues. V lost 5 bases and J lost 5; bases outside the gene matches: 13. CDR3 sequence (DNA): TGTGCCAGCAGCCCAGAGACAGGGGGAAAAGGTAACGAGCAGTACTTC. Translated: CASSPETGGKGNEQYF.

This chain connects TRBV24-1 to TRBJ1-2; 7 nucleotides line up with TRBD1. The CDR3 covers 14 residues. After removal of 4 bases from V and 8 bases from J, the junction contained 9 bases not matched to a gene. From germline, CDR1 is KGHDR and CDR2 SFDVKD. CDR3 amino acids: CATSEGDRFAGYTF. DNA for the CDR3: TGTGCCACCAGTGAAGGGGACAGATTCGCGGGCTACACCTTC.

The chain combines TRBV6-5 with TRBJ2-3, with D possibly TRBD2 on 6 matching bases. V lost 7 bases to trimming and J lost 6 bases, with 20 bases between them. This CDR3 comprises 15 residues. Germline V gene data show CDR1 as MNHEY and CDR2 as SVGAGI. This CDR3 is CASIETPIAADTQYF. The CDR3 nucleotides are TGTGCCAGCATAGAAACACCCATAGCGGCTGATACGCAGTATTTT.

The J gene is TRBJ1-2, the V gene TRBV6-6; perhaps TRBD1 as D (6 bases). The CDR3 runs 16 residues. V was clipped by 6 bases and J by 2 bases, with 19 bases between them. Germline V CDR1 and CDR2: MNHNY, SVGAGI (reference sequence). The CDR3 is CASRSTSGGANYGYTF. The CDR3 coding sequence is TGTGCCAGCAGGTCAACGTCGGGGGGCGCGAACTATGGCTACACCTTC.

The chain carries TRBV11-2 and TRBJ2-7; TRBD1 matches at 9 bases. The CDR3 has 16 residues. Germline CDR1 and CDR2: SGHAT and FQNNGV. V lost 2 bases and J lost 2; bases outside the gene matches: 7. The CDR3 region has the DNA TGTGCCAGCAGCTTAAATACAGGGGGCATCGCCTACGAGCAGTACTTC. Protein: CASSLNTGGIAYEQYF.

The CDR3 sequence is CASSIYLVRSGWVDYGYTF. In DNA, the CDR3 is TGTGCCAGTAGTATTTATTTGGTCCGGAGCGGCTGGGTCGACTATGGCTACACCTTC. The J gene is TRBJ1-2, the V gene TRBV19, with D unclear. The CDR3 totals 19 residues. Germline lookup yields CDR1 LNHDA and CDR2 SQIVND (reference sequence). V lost 3 bases and J 3 bases, leaving 26 bases between the germline ends.

The chain has TRBV27 and TRBJ1-3; D unresolved. Germline assignment: CDR1 MNHEY and CDR2 SMNVEV (reference sequence). V was pared by 4 bases and J by 0 bases, with 16 bases between. CDR3 length equals 17 residues. The CDR3 nucleotides are TGTGCCAGCAGTTCCCGCGGATTGACCGTCTCTGGAAACACCATATATTTT. Its translation: CASSSRGLTVSGNTIYF.

V and J are TRBV18 and TRBJ2-5; unclear D gene. V was shortened by 0 bases and J by 1 base, with 9 bases between the two germline ends. This CDR3 has 15 residues. Per germline, CDR1 KGHSH and CDR2 LQKENI. Written as DNA, the CDR3 is TGTGCCAGCTCACCACCGGAGTATGGCCAAGAGACCCAGTACTTC. It codes for CASSPPEYGQETQYF.